This TCR beta chain was sequenced during a study of shared clonotypes between healthy human individuals. The study's findings and limits: Larger estimated richness was generally seen in naive subsets than in memory subsets.

V lost 1 base and J 4 bases, leaving 9 bases between the germline ends. Germline CDR1 reads SGHNT; CDR2 reads YENEEA. CDR3 length: 14 residues. In this sample, this clone turned up once. The target antigen is unknown. It was CD45RO-negative cells, positively selected for CCR7, that made up naive CD8 cells, with terminally differentiated effector memory CD45RA+ cells excluded. The assay was run at deep level. TCRdb's table, derived via immunoSEQ multiplex PCR, lists solely in-frame clones and lacks some. The repertoire consists of around 1.9 million clones, with approximately 92% occurring once and the leading ten covering 1.5% to 2%.

This clonotype originated in a man younger than 35 in good health. Some clones in this sample may be carry-over from other donors' samples. The genes are TRBV11-3 and TRBJ2-3; D is unresolved. Specimen: naive CD8+ T cells from PBMCs. CDR3 protein: CASSLGPVPDTQYF. In DNA, the CDR3 is TGTGCCAGCAGCTTAGGGCCAGTTCCAGATACGCAGTATTTT. The variable domain in full, completed from reference TRBV11-3 and TRBJ2-3, reads EAGVVQSPRYKIIEKKQPVAFWCNPISGHNTLYWYLQNLGQGPELLIRYENEEAVDDSQLPKDRFSAERLKGVDSTLKIQPAELGDSAVYLCASSLGPVPDTQYFGPGTRLTVL.